The clone carrying this T cell receptor beta chain was counted ten times or more. These data are taken from a study of human T cells and chemical hapten exposure. The time point is: pre-sensitization, week 0. Treatment: therapeutic diphenylcyclopropenone sensitization with weekly scalp DPC. The study extracted total RNA from unfractionated whole blood. Germline CDR1 and CDR2: SGHRS and YFSETQ. The V end was cut by 2 bases, the J end by 1 base, with 9 bases between. The length of the CDR3 is 14 residues. TCRdb re-derived calls from the RACE reads in MiXCR, one entry per CDR3 protein. The sample includes around 110,000 distinct CDR3 sequences, approximately 12% seen only once; the top ten take over 1.5%.

V gene TRBV5-1 combines with J gene TRBJ2-5; D tentatively fits TRBD1 or TRBD2 (5 bases each). The clonotype comes from a woman in her forties or fifties with alopecia areata. Some clones in this sample may be carry-over from other donors' samples. Sequences were derived from whole blood, sampled in connection with sensitization to the hapten diphenylcyclopropenone (DPC). As DNA, the CDR3 is TGCGCCAGCAGCTTCCGGGGACCCCAAGAGACCCAGTACTTC. Translated, it gives CASSFRGPQETQYF.